The T cell receptor beta chain described here comes from a study of OX40 agonist ivuxolimab in advanced cancers. On the study more broadly: As their treatment, patients were administered ivuxolimab, an agonistic anti-OX40 (CD134) antibody.

V was shortened by 6 bases and J by 1 base, with 15 bases between the two germline ends. The CDR3 sequence is 15 residues long. CDR1 LNHDA and CDR2 SQIVND come from the germline V gene (reference sequence). Notes on this clone: Its antigen remains unidentified.

Collection of blood occurred at baseline, at cycle 4 day 1, and at cycle 7 day 1. Study-wide results and caveats: On average, CD8+ T cells showed a greater number of expanded clones than CD4+.

Profiling relied on immunoSEQ multiplex PCR, and the TCRdb table lists in-frame clones only, not all of them. Of around 24,000 clones in the sample, 70% to 80% were seen once. This receptor was obtained from an adult with an advanced solid tumor such as melanoma, head and neck, liver or kidney cancer. The starting material was CD4+ or CD8+ T cells sorted from blood, obtained in a trial of the OX40 agonist ivuxolimab. The chain uses TRBV19 and TRBJ1-1; D perhaps matches TRBD1 (6 bases). CDR3 region: CASSPDGGWNTEAFF. CDR3 sequence (DNA): TGTGCCAGTAGCCCAGATGGGGGCTGGAACACTGAAGCTTTCTTT. The full variable domain, in which reference TRBV19 and TRBJ1-1 provide the parts outside the CDR3, is DGGITQSPKYLFRKEGQNVTLSCEQNLNHDAMYWYRQDPGQGLRLIYYSQIVNDFQKGDIAEGYSVSREKKESFPLTVTSAQKNPTAFYLCASSPDGGWNTEAFFGQGTRLTVV.